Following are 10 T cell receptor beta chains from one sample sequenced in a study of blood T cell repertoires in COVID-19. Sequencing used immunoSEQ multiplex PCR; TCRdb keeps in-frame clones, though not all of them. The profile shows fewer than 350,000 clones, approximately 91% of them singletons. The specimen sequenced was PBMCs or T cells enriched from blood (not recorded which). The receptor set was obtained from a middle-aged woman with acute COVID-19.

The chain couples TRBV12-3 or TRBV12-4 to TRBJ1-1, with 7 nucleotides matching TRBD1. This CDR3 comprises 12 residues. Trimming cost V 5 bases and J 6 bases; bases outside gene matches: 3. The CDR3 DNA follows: TGTGCCAGCAGTCACAGGGGTCCTGAAGCTTTCTTT. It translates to CASSHRGPEAFF.

The CDR3 here is CASLSPGGSYEQYF. The CDR3 nucleotides are TGTGCCAGCCTCTCGCCAGGGGGGTCCTACGAGCAGTACTTC. This sequence joins TRBV2 and TRBJ2-7; D is perhaps TRBD1 (7 bases). This CDR3 is built from 14 residues. CDR1 is SNHLY, CDR2 FYNNEI, per germline. Trimming pared 8 bases from V and 1 base from J, leaving 15 bases between.

The CDR3 loop reads CASSYTTSRETQYF. CDR3 in DNA: TGTGCCAGCAGTTACACGACTAGCCGGGAGACCCAGTACTTC. The rearrangement links TRBV6-2 or TRBV6-3 to TRBJ2-5, with 7 bases fitting TRBD2. The CDR3 runs 14 residues. V gave up 2 bases and J gave up 5 bases; unmatched junction bases: 5. Germline loops: CDR1 MNHEY, CDR2 SVGEGT.

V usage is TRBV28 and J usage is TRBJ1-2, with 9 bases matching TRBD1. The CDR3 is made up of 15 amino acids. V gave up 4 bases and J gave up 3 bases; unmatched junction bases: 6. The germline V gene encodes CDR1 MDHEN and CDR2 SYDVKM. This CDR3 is CASSSPGTGHYGYTF. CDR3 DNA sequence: TGTGCCAGCAGTTCTCCCGGGACAGGGCACTATGGCTACACCTTC.

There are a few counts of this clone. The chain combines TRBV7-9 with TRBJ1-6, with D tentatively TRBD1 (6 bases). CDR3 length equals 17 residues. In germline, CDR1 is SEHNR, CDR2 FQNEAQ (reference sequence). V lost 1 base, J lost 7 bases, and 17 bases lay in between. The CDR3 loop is CASSLEGVGRYNSPLHF. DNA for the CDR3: TGTGCCAGCAGCTTAGAGGGGGTAGGACGGTACAATTCACCCCTCCACTTT.

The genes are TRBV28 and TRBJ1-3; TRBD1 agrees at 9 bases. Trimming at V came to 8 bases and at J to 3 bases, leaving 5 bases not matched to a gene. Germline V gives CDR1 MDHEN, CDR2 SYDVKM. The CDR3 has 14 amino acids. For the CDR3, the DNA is TGTGCCAGCGGAAGACAGGGGGTTGGAAACACCATATATTTT. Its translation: CASGRQGVGNTIYF.

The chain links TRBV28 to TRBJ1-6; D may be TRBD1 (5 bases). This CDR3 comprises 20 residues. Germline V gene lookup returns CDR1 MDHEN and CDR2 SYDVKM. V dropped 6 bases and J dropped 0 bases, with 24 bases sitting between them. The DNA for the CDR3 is TGTGCCAGCAGAAATATTGGGGGGAGCAGCCAAAGCTCCTATAATTCACCCCTCCACTTT. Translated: CASRNIGGSSQSSYNSPLHF.

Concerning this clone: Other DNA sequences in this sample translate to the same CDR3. CDR3 nucleotide sequence: TGTGCCAGCAGCGTAGCGGGAGCGAACACCGGGGAGCTGTTTTTT. Its translation is CASSVAGANTGELFF. The chain couples TRBV9 to TRBJ2-2, with a weak D call TRBD2 (6 bases). This CDR3 has 15 residues. The V gene's germline CDR1 is SGDLS and CDR2 YYNGEE. V was cut by 0 bases and J by 0 bases, with 6 bases left in between.

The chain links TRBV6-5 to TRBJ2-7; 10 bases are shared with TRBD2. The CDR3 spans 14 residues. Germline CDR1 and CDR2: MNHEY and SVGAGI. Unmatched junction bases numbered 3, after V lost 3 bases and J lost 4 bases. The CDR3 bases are TGTGCCAGCAGTTATAGGACTAGCGGATACGAGCAGTACTTC. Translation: CASSYRTSGYEQYF.

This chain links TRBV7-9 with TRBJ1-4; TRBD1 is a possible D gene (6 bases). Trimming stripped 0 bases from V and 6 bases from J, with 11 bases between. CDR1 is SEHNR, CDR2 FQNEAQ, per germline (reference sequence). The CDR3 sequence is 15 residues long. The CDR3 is CASSLALDSYEKLFF. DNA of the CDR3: TGTGCCAGCAGCTTAGCTTTGGACAGCTATGAAAAACTGTTTTTT.